This is a list of T cell receptor beta chains from one sample in a study of cytomegalovirus exposure and HLA in healthy donors. The data were produced by immunoSEQ multiplex PCR, yet TCRdb's version contains in-frame clones alone and is incomplete. Of 150,000 to 200,000 clones detected, about 9% appear once; the ten largest clones hold 1% to 1.5%. The sequencing input was PBMCs. Source of these receptors: a woman younger than 45 in good health and CMV-seropositive. Both conserved end residues are part of each CDR3. A D gene is named only where the DNA matches it firmly. Some rows have no size entry. The others give once, few or many, or a class for an expanded clone.

d_call	clone_size	v_call	j_call	cdr3_nt	cdr3_aa
TRBD2	.	TRBV30	TRBJ2-1	TGTGCCTGGAGTGTACCCCCAGGAAGCGGGAGAGGCAATGAGCAGTTCTTC	CAWSVPPGSGRGNEQFF
TRBD2	.	TRBV7-2	TRBJ2-7	TGTGCCAGCTCATCCGCCGGGACTAGCACTAGCTACGAGCAGTACTTC	CASSSAGTSTSYEQYF
TRBD1	few	TRBV5-6	TRBJ2-4	TGTGCCAGCAGCTCGGCCTGGGACAGGGGGCGCCAGGCCAAAAACATTCAGTACTTC	CASSSAWDRGRQAKNIQYF
.	few	TRBV5-4	TRBJ2-3	TGTGCCAGCAGCTCCCCGACAGGGAGGAGAACAGATACGCAGTATTTT	CASSSPTGRRTDTQYF
TRBD2	few	TRBV10-1	TRBJ2-1	TGCGCCAGCAGTGAGTCGCTAGCGGGAGTAAAGCAGTTCTTC	CASSESLAGVKQFF
TRBD2	.	TRBV6-6	TRBJ2-7	TGTGCCAGCAGTTACTCGAACCTAGCGGGAGTGCACGAGCAGTACTTC	CASSYSNLAGVHEQYF
TRBD2	few	TRBV5-1	TRBJ2-5	TGCGCCAGCAGCCCCACTAGCGGGAGTCAAGAGACCCAGTACTTC	CASSPTSGSQETQYF
TRBD1	.	TRBV5-1	TRBJ1-1	TGCGCCAGCAGCTTGGGGACAGGAAACACTGAAGCTTTCTTT	CASSLGTGNTEAFF
TRBD2	.	TRBV7-9	TRBJ2-1	TGTGCCAGCAGCCCCCTAGCGGGAGGGCCTGTAAGTGAGCAGTTCTTC	CASSPLAGGPVSEQFF
TRBD2	once	TRBV19	TRBJ2-1	TGTGCCAGTAGTACCTCTAGCGGGACTGAGCAGTTCTTC	CASSTSSGTEQFF
TRBD2	.	TRBV29-1	TRBJ2-1	TGCAGCGTTGTACCTCACCCGACTAGCGGAAGCTCCTACAATGAGCAGTTCTTC	CSVVPHPTSGSSYNEQFF
.	few	TRBV9	TRBJ2-5	TGTGCCAGCAGCGTAGGAACGGGGCAAGAGACCCAGTACTTC	CASSVGTGQETQYF
.	.	TRBV29-1	TRBJ1-1	TGCAGCGGGAGCGGGGCGAACACTGAAGCTTTCTTT	CSGSGANTEAFF
TRBD1	.	TRBV2	TRBJ2-7	TGTGCCAGCAAACGGGACAGATCTTACTACGAGCAGTACTTC	CASKRDRSYYEQYF
.	.	TRBV19	TRBJ1-6	TGTGCCAGTAGACCGGAGATGGGTAATTCACCCCTCCACTTT	CASRPEMGNSPLHF
TRBD2	.	TRBV6-1	TRBJ2-5	TGTGCCAGCAGTGAAGCGTTTAGCGGGATGGGAGAGACCCAGTACTTC	CASSEAFSGMGETQYF
TRBD1	.	TRBV28	TRBJ1-5	TGTGCCCAGGGGGGACAGCCGAATCAGCCCCAGCATTTT	CAQGGQPNQPQHF
TRBD1	.	TRBV9	TRBJ1-2	TGTGCCAGCAGCGTGTCGACAGGGACCCTCTACTATGGCTACACCTTC	CASSVSTGTLYYGYTF
.	.	TRBV6-5	TRBJ2-1	TGTGCCAGCAGTTACTACCGAGCGGTAGGCAATGAGCAGTTCTTC	CASSYYRAVGNEQFF
.	few	TRBV5-1	TRBJ1-2	TGCGCCAGCAGCTTAAACTCAGGGTTGGGCTATGGCTACACCTTC	CASSLNSGLGYGYTF
TRBD1	.	TRBV10-3	TRBJ2-1	TGTGCCATCAGTGGATCCACAGGGGGGAATGAGCAGTTCTTC	CAISGSTGGNEQFF
.	few	TRBV18	TRBJ2-3	TGTGCCAGCGCACACGGGTCCAGCACAGATACGCAGTATTTT	CASAHGSSTDTQYF
TRBD2	.	TRBV18	TRBJ2-5	TGTGCCAGCTCACCAAGACTAGCGGATCAAGAGACCCAGTACTTC	CASSPRLADQETQYF
.	.	TRBV5-1	TRBJ2-1	TGCGCCAGCAGCTTGAGTAGCGGAGGCTACAATGAGCAGTTCTTC	CASSLSSGGYNEQFF
.	many	TRBV4-1	TRBJ1-5	TGCGCCAGCAGCCTACAGGGCGGTCAGCCCCAGCATTTT	CASSLQGGQPQHF
TRBD2	.	TRBV7-3	TRBJ2-1	TGTGCCAGCAGCTACACCCCCTCTAGCGGCTTCTACAATGAGCAGTTCTTC	CASSYTPSSGFYNEQFF
TRBD2	.	TRBV10-2	TRBJ2-1	TGCGCCAGCAAGGGACTAGCGGAGTCCTACAATGAGCAGTTCTTC	CASKGLAESYNEQFF
TRBD1	few	TRBV19	TRBJ1-2	TGTGCCAGTAGTCCAGGCGGACAGGGGGCGTTCGGCTACACCTTC	CASSPGGQGAFGYTF
.	few	TRBV2	TRBJ2-1	TGTGCCAGCAGATCGGACAGCTCTACATCGGAGCAGTTCTTC	CASRSDSSTSEQFF
.	few	TRBV11-2	TRBJ2-7	TGTGCCAGCAGCTTAGAGTTTGGACAGTACTCCTACGAGCAGTACTTC	CASSLEFGQYSYEQYF
.	.	TRBV27	TRBJ2-1	TGTGCCAGCAGTTTGCGGACTTCTGGCTGGGACAATGAGCAGTTCTTC	CASSLRTSGWDNEQFF
.	.	TRBV5-1	TRBJ2-1	TGCGCCAGCAGCTTTATAGAGCCCAACAATGAGCAGTTCTTC	CASSFIEPNNEQFF
TRBD2	.	TRBV4-2	TRBJ2-1	TGTGCCAGCGCGCGAACATCCGGGACTAGAGGCAATGAGCAGTTCTTC	CASARTSGTRGNEQFF
.	few	TRBV5-4	TRBJ2-2	TGTGCCAGCAGCTTGCGCTCCGCCCGGGAAGCGGAGCTGTTTTTT	CASSLRSAREAELFF
TRBD2	few	TRBV29-1	TRBJ2-1	TGCAGCGTTGCCGGGACTAGCGGGAGGGCCAATCGGATTGAGCAGTTCTTC	CSVAGTSGRANRIEQFF
TRBD1	few	TRBV7-2	TRBJ1-1	TGTGCCAGCAGCCAGAGCAGGGGGTCGGCTGAAGCTTTCTTT	CASSQSRGSAEAFF
TRBD1	.	TRBV6-1	TRBJ2-3	TGTGCCAGCAGTGGGGGGGGACAGGGTGGTCTGACGTGGGATACGCAGTATTTT	CASSGGGQGGLTWDTQYF
.	few	TRBV6-5	TRBJ2-1	TGTGCCAGCAGTTACTCCGACAGTTACAATGAGCAGTTCTTC	CASSYSDSYNEQFF
.	few	TRBV7-6	TRBJ1-4	TGTGCCAGCAGCTTAGGACAGTTTAATGAAAAACTGTTTTTT	CASSLGQFNEKLFF
.	.	TRBV6-4	TRBJ1-5	TGTGCCAGCAGTGGAGCCCCGGGGGACGGGTTTAGCAATCAGCCCCAGCATTTT	CASSGAPGDGFSNQPQHF
TRBD2	.	TRBV4-1	TRBJ2-4	TGCGCCAGCAGCCAAGTGGGGGGGGGCAAAAACATTCAGTACTTC	CASSQVGGGKNIQYF
.	.	TRBV5-1	TRBJ2-2	TGCGCCAGCAGCAAACTAGGAGGCGTTAACACCGGGGAGCTGTTTTTT	CASSKLGGVNTGELFF
.	.	TRBV7-7	TRBJ2-5	TGTGCCAGCAGCCCAAGGAGGGGGACCCAGTACTTC	CASSPRRGTQYF
.	.	TRBV15	TRBJ2-1	TGTGCCACCAGCAGAGTTAGGGACAACAATGAGCAGTTCTTC	CATSRVRDNNEQFF
.	few	TRBV5-4	TRBJ2-7	TGTGCCAGCAGCCACCTTACTAGCTCCTACGAGCAGTACTTC	CASSHLTSSYEQYF
.	few	TRBV6-5	TRBJ1-1	TGTGCCAGCCGGGGTGGGGGGTCGAACACTGAAGCTTTCTTT	CASRGGGSNTEAFF
TRBD2	.	TRBV9	TRBJ2-7	TGTGCCAGCAGCGTAGGGACTAGCGGGAGTCTGAGCTACGAGCAGTACTTC	CASSVGTSGSLSYEQYF
TRBD2	.	TRBV15	TRBJ2-7	TGTGCCACCAGCCGCCGGGAGGCCTTCTACGAGCAGTACTTC	CATSRREAFYEQYF
TRBD1	once	TRBV7-3	TRBJ2-1	TGTGCCAACAGCCCACAGGGGGCTCTCATATACAATGAGCAGTTCTTC	CANSPQGALIYNEQFF
TRBD2	.	TRBV6-1	TRBJ2-1	TGTGCCAGCAGTCTCCGGGACTATGACGATGAGCAGTTCTTC	CASSLRDYDDEQFF
TRBD1	few	TRBV6-1	TRBJ1-4	TGTGCCAGCAGTGTTCTCCTGGGACAGGGGGGACTTGGTGAAAAACTGTTTTTT	CASSVLLGQGGLGEKLFF
TRBD1	few	TRBV5-1	TRBJ2-2	TGCGCCAGCAGCTTGTGGTCCCCAGGGCAAAGGGACAGGAACACCGGGGAGCTGTTTTTT	CASSLWSPGQRDRNTGELFF
TRBD1	few	TRBV6-1	TRBJ1-1	TGTGCCAGCAGTGTTGGGACAGGGAGGTCGGCTTTCTTT	CASSVGTGRSAFF
TRBD1	few	TRBV6-5	TRBJ1-4	TGTGCCAGCAGTTTACGGACAGGGGGGACTAATGAAAAACTGTTTTTT	CASSLRTGGTNEKLFF
.	.	TRBV2	TRBJ1-2	TGTGCCAGCAGTTTAGAACAGGGTTCGGTCTATGGCTACACCTTC	CASSLEQGSVYGYTF